Listed here are 13 T cell receptor beta chains from one sample, sequenced in a study of T cells in tuberculosis. Sequencing used immunoSEQ multiplex PCR; TCRdb keeps in-frame clones, though not all of them. The sample lists 25,000 to 35,000 clones, roughly 85% occurring once. Time point here: new active TB diagnosis, blood taken before or within 7 days of starting treatment. The source material was PBMCs, sampled at tuberculosis diagnosis. All receptors come from an adult with tuberculosis.

This clone occurred once. The chain combines TRBV6-4 with TRBJ2-5, with 7 nucleotides matching TRBD2. The CDR3 sequence is 14 residues long. Germline loops: CDR1 MRHNA, CDR2 SNTAGT. V was pared by 3 bases and J by 5 bases, with 6 bases of the junction left unmatched. In DNA, the CDR3 is TGTGCCAGCAGTGAAGTGGGAGGGACGGAGACCCAGTACTTC. Residues: CASSEVGGTETQYF.

The chain recombines TRBV7-2 with TRBJ2-5, with D perhaps matching TRBD2 (7 bases). Germline V gene lookup returns CDR1 SGHTA and CDR2 FQGNSA. CDR3 size: 15 residues. Trimming took off 5 bases at V and 1 base at J, with 14 bases between the two ends. Written as DNA, the CDR3 is TGTGCCAGCAGCGTTGGGAGGGGGGTCCAAGAGACCCAGTACTTC. Protein product: CASSVGRGVQETQYF.

The chain recombines TRBV7-9 with TRBJ2-7, with 11 bases fitting TRBD2. CDR1 and CDR2 from the germline V gene are SEHNR and FQNEAQ (reference sequence). The V segment lost 3 bases and the J segment 6 bases; nucleotides outside the gene matches: 4. The CDR3 totals 14 residues. CDR3 in amino acids: CASSFSGTSGEQYF. The DNA of the CDR3 is TGTGCCAGCAGCTTCTCCGGGACTAGCGGCGAGCAGTACTTC.

The rearrangement uses TRBV13 and TRBJ2-3; 11 bases line up with TRBD2. Germline CDR1 reads PRHDT; CDR2 reads FYEKMQ (reference sequence). This CDR3 spans 16 amino acids. Trimming removed 2 bases from V and 1 base from J; junction bases left unmatched: 2. The CDR3 DNA follows: TGTGCCAGCAGCTTACTGGGACTAGCGGGCACAGATACGCAGTATTTT. Its translation: CASSLLGLAGTDTQYF.

This clone has only one observation. The rearrangement uses TRBV5-1 and TRBJ2-3, with D maybe TRBD2 (7 bases). The germline gives CDR1 SGHRS, CDR2 YFSETQ. The CDR3 spans 13 residues. V shed 2 bases and J shed 6 bases, with 10 bases lying between them. The CDR3 loop reads CASSFGGADTQYF. For the CDR3, the DNA is TGCGCCAGCAGCTTTGGGGGGGCGGATACGCAGTATTTT.

This chain joins TRBV29-1 and TRBJ1-1, with 7 bases identical to TRBD1. The CDR3 has 14 residues. Germline CDR1 SQVTM, CDR2 ANQGSEA. V shed 6 bases, J shed 2 bases, and the junction held 9 bases outside the gene matches. The CDR3 region is CSVGRTGLNTEAFF. The DNA of the CDR3 is TGCAGCGTCGGACGGACAGGATTAAACACTGAAGCTTTCTTT.

This clone was seen a few times. The gene calls are TRBV30 and TRBJ1-3; D is perhaps TRBD1 (6 bases). CDR1 is GTSNPN and CDR2 is SVGIG in the germline V gene (reference sequence). V lost 4 bases to trimming and J lost 3 bases, with 16 bases between them. This CDR3 spans 15 amino acids. The CDR3, as DNA: TGTGCCTGGATAACCGGGACAACACATGGAAACACCATATATTTT. It is translated as CAWITGTTHGNTIYF. Full variable domain (missing parts from reference TRBV30 and TRBJ1-3): SQTIHQWPATLVQPVGSPLSLECTVEGTSNPNLYWYRQAAGRGLQLLFYSVGIGQISSEVPQNLSASRPQDRQFILSSKKLLLSDSGFYLCAWITGTTHGNTIYFGEGSWLTVV.

V gene TRBV6-5 combines with J gene TRBJ1-3; 8 nucleotides match TRBD1. The CDR3 runs 12 residues. V gave up 7 bases and J gave up 8 bases; unmatched junction bases: 4. Germline CDR1 is MNHEY and CDR2 is SVGAGI. CDR3 region: CASTGGRDTIYF. The CDR3 DNA is TGTGCCAGCACAGGGGGCAGGGACACCATATATTTT.

This chain uses TRBV6-5 with TRBJ2-7, with TRBD1 as a possible D gene (5 bases). Germline CDR1 and CDR2: MNHEY and SVGAGI. V lost 11 bases, J lost 3 bases, and 11 bases lay in between. This CDR3 has 11 amino acids. CDR3 amino acids: CAVSRDYEQYF. CDR3 in DNA: TGTGCCGTGAGCAGGGACTACGAGCAGTACTTC.

V is TRBV18 and J is TRBJ1-2, with D unclear. CDR1 and CDR2 from the germline V gene are KGHSH and LQKENI. The CDR3 is 14 residues long. The ends were cut back, 6 bases at V and 0 bases at J, with 11 bases in the middle. The CDR3: CASSRGPPNYGYTF. In DNA, the CDR3 is TGTGCCAGCTCCCGCGGGCCGCCTAACTATGGCTACACCTTC. Combining the CDR3 with reference TRBV18 and TRBJ1-2 gives the whole variable domain NAGVMQNPRHLVRRRGQEARLRCSPMKGHSHVYWYRQLPEEGLKFMVYLQKENIIDESGMPKERFSAEFPKEGPSILRIQQVVRGDSAAYFCASSRGPPNYGYTFGSGTRLTVV.

This clone was observed a single time. CDR3: CAWSLTAQMAQYF. CDR3 DNA sequence: TGTGCCTGGAGCCTGACAGCTCAAATGGCCCAGTACTTC. The chain has TRBV30 and TRBJ2-5, with D possibly being TRBD1 (5 bases). CDR1 is GTSNPN, CDR2 SVGIG, per germline (reference sequence). V was trimmed by 3 bases and J by 9 bases, leaving 17 bases between them. The CDR3 is made up of 13 amino acids. The whole variable domain, filled in from reference TRBV30 and TRBJ2-5, reads SQTIHQWPATLVQPVGSPLSLECTVEGTSNPNLYWYRQAAGRGLQLLFYSVGIGQISSEVPQNLSASRPQDRQFILSSKKLLLSDSGFYLCAWSLTAQMAQYFGPGTRLLVL.

The genes are TRBV28 and TRBJ2-5, with TRBD1 matching over 9 bases. Germline-derived CDR1 and CDR2 are MDHEN and SYDVKM. J lost 2 bases, V lost 6 bases, and 4 bases had no gene match. The CDR3 loop spans 14 amino acids. The DNA of the CDR3 is TGTGCCAGCAGCGGGGGGACAGGGCAAGAGACCCAGTACTTC. This gives the protein CASSGGTGQETQYF. Together with reference TRBV28 and TRBJ2-5, the CDR3 gives the full variable domain: DVKVTQSSRYLVKRTGEKVFLECVQDMDHENMFWYRQDPGLGLRLIYFSYDVKMKEKGDIPEGYSVSREKKERFSLILESASTNQTSMYLCASSGGTGQETQYFGPGTRLLVL.

The genes are TRBV13 and TRBJ2-5; weak D call: TRBD2 (5 bases). The CDR3 consists of 16 residues. The V end was cut by 3 bases, the J end by 4 bases, with 18 bases between. Germline V gene lookup returns CDR1 PRHDT and CDR2 FYEKMQ (reference sequence). The CDR3 loop reads CASSFSTRATTETQYF. DNA of the CDR3: TGTGCCAGCAGCTTTTCTACGCGGGCTACCACAGAGACCCAGTACTTC.